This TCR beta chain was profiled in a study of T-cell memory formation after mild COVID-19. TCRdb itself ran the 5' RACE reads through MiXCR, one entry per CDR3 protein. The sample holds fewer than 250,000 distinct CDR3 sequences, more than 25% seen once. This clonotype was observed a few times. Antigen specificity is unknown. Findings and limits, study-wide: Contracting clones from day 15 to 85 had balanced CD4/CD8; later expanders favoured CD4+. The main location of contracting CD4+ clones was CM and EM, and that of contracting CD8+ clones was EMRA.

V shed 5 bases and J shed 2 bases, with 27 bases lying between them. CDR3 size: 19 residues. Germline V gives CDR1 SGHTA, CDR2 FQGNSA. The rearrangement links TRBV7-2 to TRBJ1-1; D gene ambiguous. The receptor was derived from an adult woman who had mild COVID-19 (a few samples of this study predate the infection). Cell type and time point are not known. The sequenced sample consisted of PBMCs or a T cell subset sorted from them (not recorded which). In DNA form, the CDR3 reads TGTGCCAGCAGCCCACGACTCACCGACGGAGCATTGGGTAACACTGAAGCTTTCTTT. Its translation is CASSPRLTDGALGNTEAFF.